This T cell receptor (beta chain) was sequenced in a study of Ad26.COV2.S vaccination and SARS-CoV-2 variants. Findings and limits, study-wide: Possible underestimation of total T cell responses by the TCR breadth and depth analyses was noted.

A word on this clone: Antigen unknown.

Data came from immunoSEQ multiplex PCR; TCRdb stores just in-frame clones and leaves some out. The data contain about 680,000 clones, about 90% of them seen just once; the ten biggest clones take up roughly 1.5%. The sample's treatment: 15 to 20 received Ad26.COV2.S at low or high dose, single or two shots; about 5 received placebo; per-sample allocation not given. Day 63 after the first vaccine or placebo injection was the time point for sampling. Germline lookup yields CDR1 SGDLS and CDR2 YYNGEE. V lost 0 bases and J lost 1; bases outside the gene matches: 6. The CDR3 is made up of 17 amino acids. This sequence originates from a person between 18 and 60 years old who received the Ad26.COV2.S COVID-19 vaccine or a placebo. Sequences were derived from peripheral blood, sampled in a trial of Ad26.COV2.S vaccine versus placebo. The chain links TRBV9 to TRBJ2-5, with 10 bases matching TRBD2. The CDR3, as DNA: TGTGCCAGCAGCGTAGCACTAGCGGGACCTCCCCAAGAGACCCAGTACTTC. The encoded protein is CASSVALAGPPQETQYF.